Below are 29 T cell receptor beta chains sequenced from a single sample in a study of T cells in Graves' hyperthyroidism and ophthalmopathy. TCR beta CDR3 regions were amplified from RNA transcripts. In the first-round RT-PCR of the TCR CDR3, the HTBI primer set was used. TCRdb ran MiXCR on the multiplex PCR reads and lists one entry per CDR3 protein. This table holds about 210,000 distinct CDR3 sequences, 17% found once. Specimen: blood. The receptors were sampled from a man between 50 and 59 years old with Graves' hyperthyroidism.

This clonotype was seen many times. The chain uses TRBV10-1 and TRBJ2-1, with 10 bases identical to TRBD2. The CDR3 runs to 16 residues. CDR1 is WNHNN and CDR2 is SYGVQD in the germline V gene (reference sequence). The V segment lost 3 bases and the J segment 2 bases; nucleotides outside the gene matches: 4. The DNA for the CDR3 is TGCGCCAGCAGTGAAGGAGCGGGAGGGCCCTACAATGAGCAGTTCTTC. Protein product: CASSEGAGGPYNEQFF.

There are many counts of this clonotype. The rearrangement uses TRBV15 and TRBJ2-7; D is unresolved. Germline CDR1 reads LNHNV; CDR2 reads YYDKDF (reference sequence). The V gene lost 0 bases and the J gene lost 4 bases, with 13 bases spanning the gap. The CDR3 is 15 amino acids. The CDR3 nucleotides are TGTGCCACCAGCAGAGATGGGCTAAATCTATACGAGCAGTACTTC. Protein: CATSRDGLNLYEQYF.

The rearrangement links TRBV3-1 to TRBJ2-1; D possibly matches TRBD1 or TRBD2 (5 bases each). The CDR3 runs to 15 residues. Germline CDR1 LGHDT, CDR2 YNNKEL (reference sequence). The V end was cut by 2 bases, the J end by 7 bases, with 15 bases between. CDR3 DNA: TGTGCCAGCAGCCAATCGGGACGGCTGGAGAATGAGCAGTTCTTC. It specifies CASSQSGRLENEQFF.

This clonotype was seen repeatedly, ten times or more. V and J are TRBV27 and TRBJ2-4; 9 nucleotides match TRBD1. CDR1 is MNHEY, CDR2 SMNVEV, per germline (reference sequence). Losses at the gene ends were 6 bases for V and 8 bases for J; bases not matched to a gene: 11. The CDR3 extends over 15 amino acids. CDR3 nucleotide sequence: TGTGCCAGCAGACCGAGACAGGGGGGGTCGGACATTCAGTACTTC. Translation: CASRPRQGGSDIQYF.

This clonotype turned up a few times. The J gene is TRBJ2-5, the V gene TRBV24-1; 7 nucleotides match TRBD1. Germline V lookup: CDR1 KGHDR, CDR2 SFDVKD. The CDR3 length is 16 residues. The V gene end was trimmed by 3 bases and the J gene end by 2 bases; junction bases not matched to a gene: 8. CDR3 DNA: TGTGCCACCAGTGATCAAAAACGGACAGGACAAGAGACCCAGTACTTC. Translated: CATSDQKRTGQETQYF.

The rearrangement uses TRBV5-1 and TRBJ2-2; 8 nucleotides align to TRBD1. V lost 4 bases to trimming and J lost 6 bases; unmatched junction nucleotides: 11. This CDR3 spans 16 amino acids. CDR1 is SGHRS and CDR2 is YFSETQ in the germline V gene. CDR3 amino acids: CASSARTGWYSGELFF. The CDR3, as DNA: TGCGCCAGCAGCGCCAGGACAGGGTGGTATTCCGGGGAGCTGTTTTTT.

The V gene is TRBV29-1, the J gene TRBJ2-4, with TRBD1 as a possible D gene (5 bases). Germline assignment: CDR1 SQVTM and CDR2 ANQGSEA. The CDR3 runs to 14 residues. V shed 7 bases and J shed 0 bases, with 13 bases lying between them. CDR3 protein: CSATRARAKNIQYF. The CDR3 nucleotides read TGCAGCGCAACCAGGGCGCGAGCCAAAAACATTCAGTACTTC.

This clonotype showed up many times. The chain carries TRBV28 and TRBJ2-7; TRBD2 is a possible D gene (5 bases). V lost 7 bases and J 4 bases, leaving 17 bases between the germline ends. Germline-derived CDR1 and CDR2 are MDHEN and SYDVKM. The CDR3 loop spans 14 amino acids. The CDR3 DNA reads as TGTGCCAGCACCAGCCCCAGCGGCGGGTACGAGCAGTACTTC. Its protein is CASTSPSGGYEQYF.

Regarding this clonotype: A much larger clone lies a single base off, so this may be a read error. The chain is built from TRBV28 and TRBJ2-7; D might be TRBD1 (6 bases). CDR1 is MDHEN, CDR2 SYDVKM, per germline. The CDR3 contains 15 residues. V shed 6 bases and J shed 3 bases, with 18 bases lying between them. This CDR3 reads CASSPAGDSLYEQYF. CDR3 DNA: TGTGCCAGCAGCCCCGCAGGGGATTCCCTCTACGAGCAGTACTTC.

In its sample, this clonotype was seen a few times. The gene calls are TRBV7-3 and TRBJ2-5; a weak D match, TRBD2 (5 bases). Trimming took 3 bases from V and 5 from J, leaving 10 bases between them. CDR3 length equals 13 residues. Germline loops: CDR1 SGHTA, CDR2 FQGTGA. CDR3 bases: TGTGCCAGCAGCTTGCTACTAGGGGAGACCCAGTACTTC. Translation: CASSLLLGETQYF.

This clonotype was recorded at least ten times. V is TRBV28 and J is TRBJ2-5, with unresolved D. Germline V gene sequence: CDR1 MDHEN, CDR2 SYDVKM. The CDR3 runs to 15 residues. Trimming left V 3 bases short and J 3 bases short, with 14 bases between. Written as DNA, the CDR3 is TGTGCCAGCAGTTTTTCCCAAGAGCTTGAAGAGACCCAGTACTTC. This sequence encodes CASSFSQELEETQYF.

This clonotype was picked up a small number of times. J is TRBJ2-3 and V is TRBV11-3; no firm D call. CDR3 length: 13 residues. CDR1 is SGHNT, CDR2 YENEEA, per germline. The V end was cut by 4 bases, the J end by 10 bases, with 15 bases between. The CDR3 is CASSSRHLLPQYF. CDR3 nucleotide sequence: TGTGCCAGCAGCTCCAGACACTTGTTGCCGCAGTATTTT.

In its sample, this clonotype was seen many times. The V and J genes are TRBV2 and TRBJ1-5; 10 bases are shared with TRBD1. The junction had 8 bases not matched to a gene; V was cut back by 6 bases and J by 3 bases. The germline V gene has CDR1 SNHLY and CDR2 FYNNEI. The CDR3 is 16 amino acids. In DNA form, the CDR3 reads TGTGCCAGCAGGAACCTAGGACAGGGGGACAATCAGCCCCAGCATTTT. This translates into CASRNLGQGDNQPQHF.

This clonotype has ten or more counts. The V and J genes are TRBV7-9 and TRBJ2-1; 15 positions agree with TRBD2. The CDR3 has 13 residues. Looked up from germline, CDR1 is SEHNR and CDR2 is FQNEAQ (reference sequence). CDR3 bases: TGTGCTGGGACTAGCGGGAGGAGGGGTGAGCAGTTCTTC. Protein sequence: CAGTSGRRGEQFF.

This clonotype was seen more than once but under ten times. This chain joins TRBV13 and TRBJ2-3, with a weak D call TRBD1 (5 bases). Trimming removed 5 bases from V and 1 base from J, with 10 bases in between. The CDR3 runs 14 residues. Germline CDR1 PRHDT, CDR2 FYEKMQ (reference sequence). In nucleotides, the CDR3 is TGTGCCAGCAGCGTCAGGGTAGGCACAGATACGCAGTATTTT. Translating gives CASSVRVGTDTQYF.

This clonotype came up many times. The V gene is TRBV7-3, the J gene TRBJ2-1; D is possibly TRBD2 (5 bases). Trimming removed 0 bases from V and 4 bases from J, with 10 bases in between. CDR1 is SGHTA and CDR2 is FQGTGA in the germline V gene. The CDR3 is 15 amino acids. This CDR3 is CASSLTSGIYNEQFF. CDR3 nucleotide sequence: TGTGCCAGCAGCTTAACAAGCGGCATATACAATGAGCAGTTCTTC.

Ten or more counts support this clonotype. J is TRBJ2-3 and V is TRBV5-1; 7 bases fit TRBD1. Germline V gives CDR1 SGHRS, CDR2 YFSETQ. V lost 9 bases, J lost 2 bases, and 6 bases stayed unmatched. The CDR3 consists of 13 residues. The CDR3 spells CATSQGNTDTQYF. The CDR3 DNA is TGCGCCACCTCACAGGGGAACACAGATACGCAGTATTTT.

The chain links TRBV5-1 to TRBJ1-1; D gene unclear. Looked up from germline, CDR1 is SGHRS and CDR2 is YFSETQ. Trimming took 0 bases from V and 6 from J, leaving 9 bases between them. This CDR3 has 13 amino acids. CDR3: CASSLGPGSEAFF. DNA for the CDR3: TGCGCCAGCAGCTTGGGTCCGGGCTCTGAAGCTTTCTTT.

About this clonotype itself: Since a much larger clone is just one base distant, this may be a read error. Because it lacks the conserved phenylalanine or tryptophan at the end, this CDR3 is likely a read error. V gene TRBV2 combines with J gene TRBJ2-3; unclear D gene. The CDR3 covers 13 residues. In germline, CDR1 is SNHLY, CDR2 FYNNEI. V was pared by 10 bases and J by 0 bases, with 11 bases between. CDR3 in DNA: TGTGCCACCTATAGCAGGAGCACAGATACGCAGTATCTT. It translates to CATYSRSTDTQYL.

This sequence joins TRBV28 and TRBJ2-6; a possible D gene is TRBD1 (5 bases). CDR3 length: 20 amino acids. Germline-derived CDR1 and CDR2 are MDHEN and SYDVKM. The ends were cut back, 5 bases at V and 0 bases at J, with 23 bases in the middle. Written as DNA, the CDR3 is TGTGCCAGCAGTCTCTGGACATGGCCTTATGAGAGCTCTGGGGCCAACGTCCTGACTTTC. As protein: CASSLWTWPYESSGANVLTF.

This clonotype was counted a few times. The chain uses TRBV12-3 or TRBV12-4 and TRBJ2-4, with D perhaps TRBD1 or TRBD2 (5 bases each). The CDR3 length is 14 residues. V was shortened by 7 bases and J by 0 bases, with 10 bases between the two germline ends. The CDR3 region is CASTFGTAKNIQYF. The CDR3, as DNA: TGTGCCAGCACCTTCGGGACAGCCAAAAACATTCAGTACTTC.

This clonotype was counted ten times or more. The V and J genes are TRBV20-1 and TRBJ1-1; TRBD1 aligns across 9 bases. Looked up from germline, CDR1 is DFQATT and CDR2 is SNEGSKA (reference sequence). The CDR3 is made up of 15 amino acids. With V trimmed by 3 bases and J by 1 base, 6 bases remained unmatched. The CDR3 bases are TGCAGTGCTAGGGAAGGACAGGGGCAGAACACTGAAGCTTTCTTT. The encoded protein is CSAREGQGQNTEAFF.

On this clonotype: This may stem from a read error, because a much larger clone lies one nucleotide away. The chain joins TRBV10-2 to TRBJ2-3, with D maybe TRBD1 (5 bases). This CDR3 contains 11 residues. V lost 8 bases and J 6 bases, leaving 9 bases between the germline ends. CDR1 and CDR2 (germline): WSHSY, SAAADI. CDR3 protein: CASGSGDTQYF. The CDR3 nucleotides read TGCGCCAGCGGCTCAGGGGATACGCAGTATTTT.

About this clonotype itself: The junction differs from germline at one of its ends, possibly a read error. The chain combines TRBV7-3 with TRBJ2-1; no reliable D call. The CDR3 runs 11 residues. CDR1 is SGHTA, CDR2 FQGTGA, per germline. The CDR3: CVSSLNHEQFF. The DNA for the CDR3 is TGTGTCAGCAGCTTAAATCATGAGCAGTTCTTC.

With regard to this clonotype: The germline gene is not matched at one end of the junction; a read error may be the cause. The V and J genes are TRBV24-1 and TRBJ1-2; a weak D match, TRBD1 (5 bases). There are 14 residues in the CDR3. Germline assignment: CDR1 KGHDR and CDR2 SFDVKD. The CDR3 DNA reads TGTGTCACCAGTGATCCGACAGCTCCTTGGTACTACACCTTC. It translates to CVTSDPTAPWYYTF.

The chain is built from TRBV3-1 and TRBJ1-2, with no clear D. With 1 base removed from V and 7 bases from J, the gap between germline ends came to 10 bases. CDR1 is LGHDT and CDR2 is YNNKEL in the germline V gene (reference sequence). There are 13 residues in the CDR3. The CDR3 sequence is CASSQAVGSGYTF. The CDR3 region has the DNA TGTGCCAGCAGCCAAGCGGTGGGATCTGGCTACACCTTC.

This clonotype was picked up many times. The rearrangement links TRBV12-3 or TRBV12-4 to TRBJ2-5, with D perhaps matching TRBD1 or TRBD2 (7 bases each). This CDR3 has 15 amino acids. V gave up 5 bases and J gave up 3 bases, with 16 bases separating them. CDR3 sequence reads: CASSPHRGGEETQYF. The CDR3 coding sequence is TGTGCCAGCAGTCCCCACAGGGGAGGGGAAGAGACCCAGTACTTC.

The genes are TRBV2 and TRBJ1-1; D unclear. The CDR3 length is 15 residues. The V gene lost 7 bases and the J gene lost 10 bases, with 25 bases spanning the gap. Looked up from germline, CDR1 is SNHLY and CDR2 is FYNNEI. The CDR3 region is CASKKSSYLIPVAFF. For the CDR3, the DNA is TGTGCCAGCAAAAAGTCCAGTTATCTCATTCCTGTAGCTTTCTTT.

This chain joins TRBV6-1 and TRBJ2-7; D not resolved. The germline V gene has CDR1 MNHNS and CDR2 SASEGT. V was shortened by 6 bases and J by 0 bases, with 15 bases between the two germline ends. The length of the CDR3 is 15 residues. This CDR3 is CASSPRVLDSYEQYF. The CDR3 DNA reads TGTGCCAGCAGCCCAAGGGTCCTAGACTCCTACGAGCAGTACTTC.